The clone carrying this T cell receptor (beta chain) has a count of ten or more. Its antigen is currently unknown. These data are taken from a study of T-cell memory formation after mild COVID-19. Study-wide points: Day 15 to 85 contracting clones showed balanced CD4/CD8; day 15 to 37 expanders favored CD4+. Contracting CD4+ clones sat mainly in CM and EM; CD8+ in EMRA.

Germline V gives CDR1 SGDLS, CDR2 YYNGEE. This CDR3 contains 13 residues. With 6 bases removed from V and 2 bases from J, the gap between germline ends came to 12 bases. Each CDR3 protein is one row after TCRdb ran MiXCR on the 5' RACE reads. The table lists around 65,000 distinct CDR3 sequences, 9.3% of them singletons. The chain has TRBV9 and TRBJ2-7; no definite D call. The sequenced sample was PBMCs or a T cell subset sorted from them (not recorded which). This clonotype originated in a man between 18 and 35 years old who had mild COVID-19 (a few samples of this study predate the infection). Cell type and time point are not known. The CDR3 DNA is TGTGCCAGCAAATTGAGGTCGGCCTACGAGCAGTACTTC. It codes for CASKLRSAYEQYF.